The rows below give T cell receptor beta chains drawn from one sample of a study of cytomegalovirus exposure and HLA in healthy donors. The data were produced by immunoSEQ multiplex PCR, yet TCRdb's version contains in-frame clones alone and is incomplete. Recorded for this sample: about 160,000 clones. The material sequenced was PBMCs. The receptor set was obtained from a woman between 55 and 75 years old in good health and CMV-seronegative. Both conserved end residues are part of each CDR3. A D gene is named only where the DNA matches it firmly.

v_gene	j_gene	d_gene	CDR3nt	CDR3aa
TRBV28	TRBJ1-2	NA	TGTGCCAGCAGTTTAATAGTGCTTACTAACTATGGCTACACCTTC	CASSLIVLTNYGYTF
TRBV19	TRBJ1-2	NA	TGTGCCAGTAGTATGGGGAGGGGCTATGGCTACACCTTC	CASSMGRGYGYTF
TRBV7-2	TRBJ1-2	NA	TGTGCCAGCAGCTTAGTCCCCGGTGAGGGAAACTATGGCTACACCTTC	CASSLVPGEGNYGYTF
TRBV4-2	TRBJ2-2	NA	TGTGCCAGCAGCCACCGTCAGACCGGGGAGCTGTTTTTT	CASSHRQTGELFF
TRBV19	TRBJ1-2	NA	TGTGCCAGTAGTACGCCGGGGTACCCCTATGGCTACACCTTC	CASSTPGYPYGYTF
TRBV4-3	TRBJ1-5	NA	TGCGCCAGCAGCCAAGACCGGGACATAGTTTGGCCCCAGCATTTT	CASSQDRDIVWPQHF
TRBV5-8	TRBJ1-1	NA	TGTGCCAGCAGCTTTAACAGGAACCCGAACACTGAAGCTTTCTTT	CASSFNRNPNTEAFF
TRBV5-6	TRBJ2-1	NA	TGTGCCAGCAGCTTGGGAGCGGACCGGGATGAGCAGTTCTTC	CASSLGADRDEQFF
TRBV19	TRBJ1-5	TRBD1	TGTGCCAGTAGTGTGGGGACAGGGGATCAGCCCCAGCATTTT	CASSVGTGDQPQHF
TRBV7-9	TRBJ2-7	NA	TGTGCCAGCAGCCGGTTCCTAGTGGGCGAGCAGTACTTC	CASSRFLVGEQYF
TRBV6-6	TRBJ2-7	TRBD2	TGTGCCACCGCACCGGGAGGGCTCGAGCAGTACTTC	CATAPGGLEQYF
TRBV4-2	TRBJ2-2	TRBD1	TGTGCCAGCAGCCAAACAGGGGCGAACACCGGGGAGCTGTTTTTT	CASSQTGANTGELFF
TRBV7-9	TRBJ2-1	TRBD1	TGTGCCAGCAGTGGAGGGTCGGGACAGGAGGACAATGAGCAGTTCTTC	CASSGGSGQEDNEQFF
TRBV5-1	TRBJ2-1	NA	TGCGCCAGCAGACTGGGGGACACGAATGAGCAGTTCTTC	CASRLGDTNEQFF
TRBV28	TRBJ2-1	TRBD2	TGTGCCAGCAACCTAGCGGCTTGGAATGAGCAGTTCTTC	CASNLAAWNEQFF
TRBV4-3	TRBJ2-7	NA	TGCGCCAGCAGCATTCGAATCGCCGGGTACGAGCAGTACTTC	CASSIRIAGYEQYF
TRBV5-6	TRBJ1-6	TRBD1	TGTGCCAGCAGGCCCAGGGGGCAGGGAGGTAATTCACCCCTCCACTTT	CASRPRGQGGNSPLHF
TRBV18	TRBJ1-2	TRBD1	TGTGCCAGCTCACCAAATCAGGGGGCGTTTGATGGCTACACCTTC	CASSPNQGAFDGYTF
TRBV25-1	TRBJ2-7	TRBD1	TGTGCCAGCTCCGACAGGGGGATTGGTGACGAGCAGTACTTC	CASSDRGIGDEQYF
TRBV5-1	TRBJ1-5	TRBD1	TGCGCCAGCAGCTCAGCCCCCGGGACAGATCAGCCCCAGCATTTT	CASSSAPGTDQPQHF
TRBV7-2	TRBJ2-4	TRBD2	TGTGCCAGCAGCTCTAGCGGGGGCCTCCCTCAGTACTTC	CASSSSGGLPQYF
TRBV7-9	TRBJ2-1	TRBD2	TGTGCCAGCAGCCCTGCAAGAGCGGGGGAGGATGAGCAGTTCTTC	CASSPARAGEDEQFF
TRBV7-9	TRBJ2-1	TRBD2	TGTGCCAGCACCCGGCTAGCGGGGGGCAATGAGCAGTTCTTC	CASTRLAGGNEQFF
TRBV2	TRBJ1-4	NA	TGTGCCAGCAGGGACAGAGCTAATGAAAAGCTGTTTTTT	CASRDRANEKLFF
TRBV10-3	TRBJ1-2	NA	TGTGCCATCAGTGACCCCGGGACACCTAACTATGGCTACACCTTC	CAISDPGTPNYGYTF
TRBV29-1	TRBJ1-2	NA	TGCAGCGTTGCTCCTGACTATGGCTACACCTTC	CSVAPDYGYTF
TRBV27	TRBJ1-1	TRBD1	TGTGCCAGCAGCACAGGGGGCAAGAACACTGAAGCTTTCTTT	CASSTGGKNTEAFF
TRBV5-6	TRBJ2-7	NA	TGTGCCAGCAGCTCAATACAGGGACCCAAGGGGGAGCAGTACTTC	CASSSIQGPKGEQYF
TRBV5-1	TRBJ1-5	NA	TGCGCCAGCAGCCCGGGGAGCAGGAGAGAACGGGAGCCCCAGCATTTT	CASSPGSRREREPQHF
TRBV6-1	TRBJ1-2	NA	TGTGCCAGCAGTGAGACAGGCAACTATGGCTACACCTTC	CASSETGNYGYTF
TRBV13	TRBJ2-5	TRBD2	TGTGCCAGCAGCTTATGGGGGGGTGAAGAGACCCAGTACTTC	CASSLWGGEETQYF
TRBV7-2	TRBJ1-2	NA	TGTGCCAGCAGCTTAGCTGGGGGCGGTGGCTACACCTTC	CASSLAGGGGYTF
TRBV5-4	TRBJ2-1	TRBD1	TGTGCCAGCAGTCACGGACAGGGGGCGTTAAGCTCCTACAATGAGCAGTTCTTC	CASSHGQGALSSYNEQFF
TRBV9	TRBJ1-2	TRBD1	TGTGCCAGCAGCTCCGACAGGGGGCTATCTAACTATGGCTACACCTTC	CASSSDRGLSNYGYTF
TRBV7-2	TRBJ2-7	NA	TGTGCCAGCAGCCCATGGAGGGCGGACTACGAGCAGTACTTC	CASSPWRADYEQYF
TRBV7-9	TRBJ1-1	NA	TGTGCCAGCAGCACCGGCCTCAGTGGGCACACTGAAGCTTTCTTT	CASSTGLSGHTEAFF
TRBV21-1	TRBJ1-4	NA	TGTGCCAGCAGCCCCCGGACAGGGGGGTTAGTCACTAATGAAAAACTGTTTTTT	CASSPRTGGLVTNEKLFF
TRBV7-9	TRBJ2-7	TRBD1	TGTGCCAGCAGCCCCAGCCCGGACAGGGGGTACGAGCAGTACTTC	CASSPSPDRGYEQYF
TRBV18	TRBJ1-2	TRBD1	TGTGCCAGCTCACCTCCGGGACAGGGGGCTGGGTATGGCTACACCTTC	CASSPPGQGAGYGYTF
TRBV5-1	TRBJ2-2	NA	TGCGCCAGCAGCCCTACCGTTGTAGCCGTGGTTTCCGGGGAGCTGTTTTTT	CASSPTVVAVVSGELFF
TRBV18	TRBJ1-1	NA	TGTGCCAGCACCACCCAGACAGACCTGAACACTGAAGCTTTCTTT	CASTTQTDLNTEAFF
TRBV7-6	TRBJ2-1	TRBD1	TGTGCCAGCAGCTTCACGGACAGGGTCAATGAGCAGTTCTTC	CASSFTDRVNEQFF
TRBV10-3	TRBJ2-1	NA	TGTGCCATCAATAGGGGGAATGAGCAGTTCTTC	CAINRGNEQFF
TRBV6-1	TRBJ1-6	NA	TGTGCCAGCAGTGGGGGCCCGCCCTCAAATTCACCCCTCCACTTT	CASSGGPPSNSPLHF
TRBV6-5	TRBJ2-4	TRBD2	TGTGCCAGCAGCCGGGGGGGGCTAGCCAAAAACATTCAGTACTTC	CASSRGGLAKNIQYF
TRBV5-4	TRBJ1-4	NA	TGTGCCAGCAGCTCTGACAGAAGAACTAATGAAAAACTGTTTTTT	CASSSDRRTNEKLFF
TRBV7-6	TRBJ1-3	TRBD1	TGTGCCAGCGGAGGGTGGACAGGGGGCAGTGGAAACACCATATATTTT	CASGGWTGGSGNTIYF
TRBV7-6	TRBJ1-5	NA	TGTGCCAGCAGCCCCTCTACTTTGCAGCCCCAGCATTTT	CASSPSTLQPQHF
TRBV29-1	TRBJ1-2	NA	TGCAGCGTTGAAACGGTAAAGGGGGACCTCTATGCGGGCTACACCTTC	CSVETVKGDLYAGYTF
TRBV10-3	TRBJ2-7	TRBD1	TGTGCCTTAAAATCGGACAGGGGGACCTACGAGCAGTACTTC	CALKSDRGTYEQYF
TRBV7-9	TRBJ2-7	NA	TGTGCCAGCAGCTTAGTGGTCGGGAGCCTCCACTACGAGCAGTACTTC	CASSLVVGSLHYEQYF
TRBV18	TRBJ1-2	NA	TGTGCCAGCTCATCTACAGGGAACTATGGCTACACCTTC	CASSSTGNYGYTF